Listed below are T cell receptor beta chains from one sample, sequenced in a study of vaccination and CD4 T cells after COVID-19. These receptors' targets are unknown. TCRdb reprocessed the PCR reads via MiXCR and lists one record per CDR3 protein. The sample yields around 15,000 distinct CDR3 sequences, around 52% seen once. Specimen: CD4+ T cells from blood, cultured in vitro, collected before SARS-CoV-2 vaccination. The receptors come from a human donor who had recovered from COVID-19. Both conserved end residues are part of each CDR3. The D gene is left open where the match is weak. Size values are once, few and many counts, or a class for expanded clones, and some rows have none.

clone size,V gene,J gene,D gene,CDR3 DNA,CDR3 protein
.,TRBV10-3,TRBJ2-3,TRBD1,TGTGCCATCAGTGACCCGACAGGGGGCCGGACAGATACGCAGTATTTT,CAISDPTGGRTDTQYF
.,TRBV11-1,TRBJ1-1,TRBD1,TGTGCCAGCAGCCGGACAGGGAACTCGAGGGAAGCTTTCTTT,CASSRTGNSREAFF
few,TRBV20-1,TRBJ2-3,TRBD1,TGCAGTGCTAGCGGACAGGGGGGAGGCACAGATACGCAGTATTTT,CSASGQGGGTDTQYF
.,TRBV12-3/TRBV12-4,TRBJ1-5,.,TGTGCCAGCAGTTTTGGGGCAGACAATCAGCCCCAGCATTTT,CASSFGADNQPQHF
few,TRBV7-2,TRBJ1-2,.,TGTGCCAGCAGCTTAGACAGGACCGGGGGAAGAGATGGCTACACCTTC,CASSLDRTGGRDGYTF
.,TRBV20-1,TRBJ1-6,TRBD1,TGCAGTGCTAGGGTCTTGGCAGGGGGTTCACCCCTCCACTTT,CSARVLAGGSPLHF
.,TRBV27,TRBJ2-7,TRBD1,TGTGCCAGGGGGGGACAGGGGGCCTACGAGCAGTACTTC,CARGGQGAYEQYF
.,TRBV7-9,TRBJ2-2,TRBD1,TGTGCCAGCAGCTTAGTGGGGACAGGGCGCTCCGGGGAGCTGTTTTTT,CASSLVGTGRSGELFF
.,TRBV24-1,TRBJ2-3,.,TGTGCCACCGCTTTTCAGGGTGATTTCGTGTATACGCAGTATTTT,CATAFQGDFVYTQYF
.,TRBV20-1,TRBJ2-3,TRBD2,TGCAGTGCTGTAGCGGGAGGGCGGGGGACGCAGTATTTT,CSAVAGGRGTQYF
.,TRBV6-5,TRBJ1-6,.,TGTGCCAGCAGTTACGCCGGGAGCGAGGCCTATAATTCACCCCTCCACTTT,CASSYAGSEAYNSPLHF
.,TRBV6-2/TRBV6-3,TRBJ1-5,TRBD1,TGTGCCAGCAGTTCGGGAGGGGGCGATGGCCAGCCCCAGCATTTT,CASSSGGGDGQPQHF
.,TRBV15,TRBJ1-2,.,TGTGCCACCAGCAGAGAGAAGGGGTACTATGGCTACACCTTC,CATSREKGYYGYTF
.,TRBV4-2,TRBJ1-5,TRBD1,TGTGCCAGCAGCCAAGCGGGACAGGCCTCACGGGGACAGCCCCAGCATTTT,CASSQAGQASRGQPQHF
few,TRBV20-1,TRBJ2-3,.,TGCAGTGCTAGACCGGCTGAAGTAGCTGGAGATACGCAGTATTTT,CSARPAEVAGDTQYF
.,TRBV10-3,TRBJ2-1,.,TGTGCCATCAGTGGGGGGTATGAGCAGTTCTTC,CAISGGYEQFF
.,TRBV11-3,TRBJ2-3,TRBD2,TGTGCCAGCAGTTCTTTTCTAGCGGGGGGGAACCCTAGCACAGATACGCAGTATTTT,CASSSFLAGGNPSTDTQYF
.,TRBV7-9,TRBJ2-7,TRBD2,TGTGCCAGCAGCCCCTCGGGGGGGACGGGATACGAGCAGTACTTC,CASSPSGGTGYEQYF
few,TRBV10-3,TRBJ2-3,TRBD2,TGTGCCATCAGTGAGTCGCGGGCGGGGGGATCAGATACGCAGTATTTT,CAISESRAGGSDTQYF
.,TRBV6-1,TRBJ1-1,.,TGTGCCAGCAGTCTCGGACGGAAAGTAAACACTGAAGCTTTCTTT,CASSLGRKVNTEAFF
.,TRBV29-1,TRBJ2-5,TRBD2,TGCAGCGTTGAAAGGTTGGGCGGGAGTCTCCAAGAGACCCAGTACTTC,CSVERLGGSLQETQYF
.,TRBV11-2,TRBJ2-7,.,TGTGCCAGCAGCTTAAGTGGCGAGCAGTACTTC,CASSLSGEQYF
.,TRBV15,TRBJ2-5,.,TGTGCCACCAGCAGAGATGGGTCTGGGGAGACCCAGTACTTC,CATSRDGSGETQYF
.,TRBV20-1,TRBJ1-2,TRBD1,TGCAGTGCTGATATCGGGACAGCTAACTATGGCTACACCTTC,CSADIGTANYGYTF
.,TRBV12-3/TRBV12-4,TRBJ1-6,.,TGTGCCAGCAGCCCTTCCGGGTTGAGGTATTCACCCCTCCACTTT,CASSPSGLRYSPLHF
.,TRBV12-3/TRBV12-4,TRBJ2-7,TRBD1,TGTGCCAGCAGTAAACAGGGGCGTGAGCAGTACTTC,CASSKQGREQYF
.,TRBV20-1,TRBJ2-3,TRBD2,TGCAGTGCTAGAGGGCTAGCGGGAGGGTCTAACACAGATACGCAGTATTTT,CSARGLAGGSNTDTQYF
.,TRBV20-1,TRBJ2-3,TRBD1,TGCAGTGCTGGGAGCCGGACAGGGTGGGCAGATACGCAGTATTTT,CSAGSRTGWADTQYF
.,TRBV20-1,TRBJ1-5,TRBD1,TGCAGTGCTAGGGTACAGGGGTATGCCAATCAGCCCCAGCATTTT,CSARVQGYANQPQHF
few,TRBV7-8,TRBJ2-7,.,TGTGCCAGCAGCTTAAGTGTAGGCGAGCAGTACTTC,CASSLSVGEQYF
.,TRBV7-2,TRBJ1-1,TRBD1,TGTGCCAGCAGCTTAGAATACAGGGGAGGGACTGAAGCTTTCTTT,CASSLEYRGGTEAFF
.,TRBV6-2/TRBV6-3,TRBJ1-2,TRBD1,TGTGCCAGCAGCCGGGGACAGGGTTATTATGGCTACACCTTC,CASSRGQGYYGYTF
.,TRBV27,TRBJ2-7,TRBD1,TGTGCCAGCAGTTCACCTACCGGGACAGGACGCTCCGAGCAGTACTTC,CASSSPTGTGRSEQYF
.,TRBV24-1,TRBJ1-5,TRBD1,TGTGCCACCAGTGATTCCGGGACAGGGAATTGGAATCAGCCCCAGCATTTT,CATSDSGTGNWNQPQHF
.,TRBV20-1,TRBJ1-1,.,TGCAGTGCTAGAGTAGCGGGTGGGACCGGAGGCACTGAAGCTTTCTTT,CSARVAGGTGGTEAFF
.,TRBV20-1,TRBJ2-7,.,TGCAGTGCCCTTAGTGGGACCTACGAGCAGTACTTC,CSALSGTYEQYF
few,TRBV19,TRBJ1-5,.,TGTGCCAGTAGAAACACAGGGCAAATAATTCAGCCCCAGCATTTT,CASRNTGQIIQPQHF
few,TRBV28,TRBJ1-2,TRBD1,TGTGCCATCTGGACAGGCTCTAACTATGGCTACACCTTC,CAIWTGSNYGYTF
few,TRBV7-2,TRBJ1-1,.,TGTGCCAGCAGCCGTGACATCGGAGCTTTCTTT,CASSRDIGAFF
.,TRBV5-6,TRBJ1-1,.,TGTGCCAGCAGCTTTCTAATCTCTGAAGCTTTCTTT,CASSFLISEAFF